This T cell receptor (beta chain) was profiled in a study of cytomegalovirus exposure and HLA in healthy donors. PCR employed 60 Vbeta and 13 Jbeta primers. The repertoire was sequenced with immunoSEQ multiplex PCR; TCRdb's copy has only in-frame clones and lacks some. The sample includes around 120,000 clones, just over 70% seen only once; the top ten take roughly 2.7%. There are 15 residues in the CDR3. The V segment lost 3 bases and the J segment 4 bases; nucleotides outside the gene matches: 8. Germline V gene lookup returns CDR1 SGHNT and CDR2 YYREEE (reference sequence). Whole-study results and caveats: Several V segments, TRBV6-2 and TRBV6-3 among them, could not be told apart and were dropped. Researchers catalogued 164 TCR beta chains as cytomegalovirus-associated. Most of the TCR beta V segments (in an earlier analysis) were productive either about 87% or about 30% of the time.

This clone was recorded a few times. The antigen is not known. The sample consisted of PBMCs. The J gene is TRBJ1-2, the V gene TRBV5-4, with 8 bases aligning to TRBD1. The source is a woman aged 55-69 years in good health and CMV-seropositive. The CDR3 DNA sequence: TGTGCCAGCAGCTGGGCCCAGGGGGCGGGCTATGGCTACACCTTC. Residues: CASSWAQGAGYGYTF.